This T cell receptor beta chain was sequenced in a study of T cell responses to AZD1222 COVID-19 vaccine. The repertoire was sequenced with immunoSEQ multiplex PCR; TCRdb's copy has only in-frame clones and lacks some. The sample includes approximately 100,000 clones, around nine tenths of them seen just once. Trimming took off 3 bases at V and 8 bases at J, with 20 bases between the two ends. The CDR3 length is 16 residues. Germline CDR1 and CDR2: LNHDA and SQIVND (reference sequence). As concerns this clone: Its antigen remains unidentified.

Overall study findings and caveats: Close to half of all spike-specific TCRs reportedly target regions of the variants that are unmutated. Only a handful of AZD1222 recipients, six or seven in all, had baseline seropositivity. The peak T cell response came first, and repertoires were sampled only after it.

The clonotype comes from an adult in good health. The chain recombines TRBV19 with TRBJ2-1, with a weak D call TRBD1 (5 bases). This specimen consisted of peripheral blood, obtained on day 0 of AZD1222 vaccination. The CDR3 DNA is TGTGCCAGTAGTATGGGGCAGAATTTTTGGCTTGATGAGCAGTTCTTC. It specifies CASSMGQNFWLDEQFF. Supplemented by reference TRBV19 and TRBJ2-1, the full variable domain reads DGGITQSPKYLFRKEGQNVTLSCEQNLNHDAMYWYRQDPGQGLRLIYYSQIVNDFQKGDIAEGYSVSREKKESFPLTVTSAQKNPTAFYLCASSMGQNFWLDEQFFGPGTRLTVL.